This T cell receptor beta chain was recorded in a study of patients and donors after allogeneic stem cell transplantation. MiXCR was run by TCRdb on the RT-PCR reads, yielding one entry per CDR3 protein. The profile covers 920,000 or so distinct CDR3 sequences, with over 15% appearing a single time and roughly 6% taken by the ten largest. With 1 base clipped from V and 2 bases from J, the junction kept 4 bases outside the gene matches. Germline V gene sequence: CDR1 SEHNR, CDR2 FQNEAQ (reference sequence). This CDR3 comprises 15 residues. The clonotype was recovered from a human donor who was either an allogeneic HSCT recipient or a stem cell or donor lymphocyte infusion donor (not recorded which). It is not recorded whose cells these are; they may come from a transplant donor. This chain connects TRBV7-9 to TRBJ2-5, with 7 bases that match TRBD2. Specimen: blood, either unsorted or a sorted T cell fraction (not recorded which). CDR3 nucleotides: TGTGCCAGCAGCTTAGAGGGGCGGGAGCAAGAGACCCAGTACTTC. This encodes CASSLEGREQETQYF. Complete variable domain (other parts from reference TRBV7-9 and TRBJ2-5): DTGVSQNPRHKITKRGQNVTFRCDPISEHNRLYWYRQTLGQGPEFLTYFQNEAQLEKSRLLSDRFSAERPKGSFSTLEIQRTEQGDSAMYLCASSLEGREQETQYFGPGTRLLVL.